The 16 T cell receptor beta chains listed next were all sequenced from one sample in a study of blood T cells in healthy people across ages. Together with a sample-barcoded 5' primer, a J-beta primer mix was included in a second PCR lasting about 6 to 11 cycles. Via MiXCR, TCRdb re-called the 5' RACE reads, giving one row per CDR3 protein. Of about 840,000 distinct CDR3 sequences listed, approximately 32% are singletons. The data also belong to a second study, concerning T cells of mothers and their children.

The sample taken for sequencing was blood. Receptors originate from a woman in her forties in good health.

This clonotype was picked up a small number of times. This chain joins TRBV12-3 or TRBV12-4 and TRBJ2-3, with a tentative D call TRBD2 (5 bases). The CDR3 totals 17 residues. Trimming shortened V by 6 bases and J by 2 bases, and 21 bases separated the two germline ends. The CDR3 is CASSGGRTAGPTDTQYF. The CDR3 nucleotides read TGTGCCAGCAGCGGAGGCCGGACCGCCGGGCCCACAGATACGCAGTATTTT.

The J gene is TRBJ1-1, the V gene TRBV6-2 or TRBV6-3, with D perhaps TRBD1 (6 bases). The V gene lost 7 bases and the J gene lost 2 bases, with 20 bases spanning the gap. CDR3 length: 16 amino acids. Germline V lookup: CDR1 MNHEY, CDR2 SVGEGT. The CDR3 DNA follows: TGTGCCAGCAACGGAATTGGACAGATATTAAACACTGAAGCTTTCTTT. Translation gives CASNGIGQILNTEAFF.

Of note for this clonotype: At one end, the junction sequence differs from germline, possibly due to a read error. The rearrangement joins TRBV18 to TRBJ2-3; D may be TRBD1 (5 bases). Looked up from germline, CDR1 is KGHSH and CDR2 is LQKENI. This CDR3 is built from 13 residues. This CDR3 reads CASSPQITGTQYF. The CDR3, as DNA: TGTGCCAGCTCACCCCAGATTACAGGTACGCAGTATTTT.

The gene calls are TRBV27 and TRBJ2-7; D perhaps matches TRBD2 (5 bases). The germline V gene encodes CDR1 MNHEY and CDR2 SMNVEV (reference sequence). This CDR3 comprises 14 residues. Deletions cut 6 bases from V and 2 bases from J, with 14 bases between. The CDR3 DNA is TGTGCCAGCAGGTTAGGGAGTAGCCCCTACGAGCAGTACTTC. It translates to CASRLGSSPYEQYF.

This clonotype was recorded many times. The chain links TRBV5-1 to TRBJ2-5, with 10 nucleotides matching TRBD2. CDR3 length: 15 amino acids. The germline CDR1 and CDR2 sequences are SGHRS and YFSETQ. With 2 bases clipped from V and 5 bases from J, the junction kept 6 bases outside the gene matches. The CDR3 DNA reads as TGCGCCAGCAGCTTCTCTAGCGGGGGCGAGGAGACCCAGTACTTC. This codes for CASSFSSGGEETQYF.

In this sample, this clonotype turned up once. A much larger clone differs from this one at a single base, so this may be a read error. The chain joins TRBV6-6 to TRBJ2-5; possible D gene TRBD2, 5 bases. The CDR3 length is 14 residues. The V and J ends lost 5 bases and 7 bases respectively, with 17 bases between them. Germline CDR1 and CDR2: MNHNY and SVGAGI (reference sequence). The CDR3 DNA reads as TGTGCCAGCAGTAACCTAGTAGCTCGGGGGACCCAGTACTTC. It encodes CASSNLVARGTQYF.

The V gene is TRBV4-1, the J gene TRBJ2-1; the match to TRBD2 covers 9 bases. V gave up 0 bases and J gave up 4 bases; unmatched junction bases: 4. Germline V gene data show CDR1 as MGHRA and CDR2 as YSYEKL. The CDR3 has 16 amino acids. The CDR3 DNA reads TGCGCCAGCAGCCAAGAAGCGAGCGGGGGGTACAATGAGCAGTTCTTC. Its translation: CASSQEASGGYNEQFF.

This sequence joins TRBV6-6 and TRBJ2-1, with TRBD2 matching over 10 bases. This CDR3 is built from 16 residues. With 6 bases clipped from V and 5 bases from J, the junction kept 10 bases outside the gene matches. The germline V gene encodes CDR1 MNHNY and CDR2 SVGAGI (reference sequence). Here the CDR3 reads CASRTSGTSANNEQFF. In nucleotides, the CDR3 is TGTGCCAGCAGAACGTCGGGGACTAGCGCCAACAATGAGCAGTTCTTC.

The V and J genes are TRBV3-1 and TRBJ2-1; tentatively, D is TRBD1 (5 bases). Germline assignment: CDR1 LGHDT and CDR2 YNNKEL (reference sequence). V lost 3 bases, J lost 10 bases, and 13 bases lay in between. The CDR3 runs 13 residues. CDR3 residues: CASSHGRVGEQFF. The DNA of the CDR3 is TGTGCCAGCAGCCACGGCAGGGTGGGGGAGCAGTTCTTC.

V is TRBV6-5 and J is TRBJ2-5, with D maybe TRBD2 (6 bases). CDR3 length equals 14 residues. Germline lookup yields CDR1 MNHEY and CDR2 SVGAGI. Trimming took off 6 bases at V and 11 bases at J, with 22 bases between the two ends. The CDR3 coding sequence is TGTGCCAGCAGCCGGGACGGGGGTTACAATGAGCAGTACTTC. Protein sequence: CASSRDGGYNEQYF.

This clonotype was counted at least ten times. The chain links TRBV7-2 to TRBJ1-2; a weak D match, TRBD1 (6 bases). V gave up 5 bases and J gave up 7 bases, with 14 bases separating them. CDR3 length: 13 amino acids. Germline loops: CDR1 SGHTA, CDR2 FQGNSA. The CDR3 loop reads CASSVQGSLGYTF. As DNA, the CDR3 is TGTGCCAGCAGCGTACAGGGATCCCTTGGCTACACCTTC.

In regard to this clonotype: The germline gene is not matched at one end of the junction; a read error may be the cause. The CDR3 DNA follows: TGTGCCGCCAGTTTAGGGGGGGAAACCGGGGAGCTGTTTTTT. This translates into CAASLGGETGELFF. The chain uses TRBV15 and TRBJ2-2; maybe TRBD2 (7 bases). Germline CDR1 is LNHNV and CDR2 is YYDKDF (reference sequence). CDR3 length: 14 residues.

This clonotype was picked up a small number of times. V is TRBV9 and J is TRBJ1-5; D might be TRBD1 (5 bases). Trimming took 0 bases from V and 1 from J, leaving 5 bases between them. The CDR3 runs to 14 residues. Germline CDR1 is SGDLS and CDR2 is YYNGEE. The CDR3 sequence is CASSVGDSNQPQHF. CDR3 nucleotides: TGTGCCAGCAGCGTAGGGGACAGCAATCAGCCCCAGCATTTT.

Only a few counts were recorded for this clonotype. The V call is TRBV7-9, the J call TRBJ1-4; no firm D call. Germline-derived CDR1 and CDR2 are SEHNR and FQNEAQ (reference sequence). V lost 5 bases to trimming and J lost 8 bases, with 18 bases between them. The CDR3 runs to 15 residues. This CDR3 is CASSRGPQQSEKLFF. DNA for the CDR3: TGTGCCAGCAGCCGCGGACCCCAACAATCCGAAAAACTGTTTTTT.

The CDR3 sequence is CASSQGVAPAYEQYF. For the CDR3, the DNA is TGCGCCAGCAGCCAAGGGGTAGCGCCCGCCTACGAGCAGTACTTC. The rearrangement joins TRBV4-3 to TRBJ2-7, with D tentatively TRBD2 (5 bases). Germline lookup yields CDR1 LGHNA and CDR2 YSLEER. V shed 1 base and J shed 2 bases, with 12 bases lying between them. This CDR3 spans 15 amino acids.

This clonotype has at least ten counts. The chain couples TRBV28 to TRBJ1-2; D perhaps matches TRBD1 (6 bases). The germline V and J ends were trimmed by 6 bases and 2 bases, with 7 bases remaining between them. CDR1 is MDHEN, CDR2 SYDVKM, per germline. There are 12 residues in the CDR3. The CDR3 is CASRDSNYGYTF. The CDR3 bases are TGTGCCAGCAGGGACAGCAACTATGGCTACACCTTC.